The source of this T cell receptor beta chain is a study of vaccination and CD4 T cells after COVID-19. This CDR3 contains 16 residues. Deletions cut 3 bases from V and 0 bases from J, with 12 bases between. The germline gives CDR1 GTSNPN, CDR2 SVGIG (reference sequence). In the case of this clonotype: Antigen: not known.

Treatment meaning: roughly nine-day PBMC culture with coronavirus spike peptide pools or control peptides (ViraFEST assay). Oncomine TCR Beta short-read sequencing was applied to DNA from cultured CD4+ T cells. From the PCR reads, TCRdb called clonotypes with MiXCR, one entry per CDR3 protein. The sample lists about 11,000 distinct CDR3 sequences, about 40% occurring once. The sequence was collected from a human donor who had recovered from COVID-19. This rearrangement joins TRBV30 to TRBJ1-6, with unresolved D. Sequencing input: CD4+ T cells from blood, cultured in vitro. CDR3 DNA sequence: TGTGCCTGGAGCCCCTATCAGAGCTCCTATAATTCACCCCTCCACTTT. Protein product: CAWSPYQSSYNSPLHF.